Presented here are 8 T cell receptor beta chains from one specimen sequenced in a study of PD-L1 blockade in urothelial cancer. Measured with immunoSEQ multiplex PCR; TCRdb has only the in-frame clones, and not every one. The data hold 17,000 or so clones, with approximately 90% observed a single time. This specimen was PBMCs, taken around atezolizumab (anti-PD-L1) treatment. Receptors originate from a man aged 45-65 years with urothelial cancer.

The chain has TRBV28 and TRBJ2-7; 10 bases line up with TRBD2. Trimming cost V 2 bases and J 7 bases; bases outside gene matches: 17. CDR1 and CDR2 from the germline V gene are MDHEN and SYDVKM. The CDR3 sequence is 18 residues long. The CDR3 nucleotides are TGTGCCAGCAGTTTAGGCTTTAGCCTAGCGGGAGCGGGGGAAGAGCAGTACTTC. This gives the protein CASSLGFSLAGAGEEQYF.

The CDR3 DNA reads as TGTGCCAGCAGTGACTCAGCGGGGGGCCCAGATACGCAGTATTTT. It codes for CASSDSAGGPDTQYF. This sequence joins TRBV6-4 and TRBJ2-3, with 9 bases that match TRBD2. The CDR3 consists of 15 residues. The V gene end was trimmed by 0 bases and the J gene end by 4 bases; junction bases not matched to a gene: 2. Germline V gene lookup returns CDR1 MRHNA and CDR2 SNTAGT.

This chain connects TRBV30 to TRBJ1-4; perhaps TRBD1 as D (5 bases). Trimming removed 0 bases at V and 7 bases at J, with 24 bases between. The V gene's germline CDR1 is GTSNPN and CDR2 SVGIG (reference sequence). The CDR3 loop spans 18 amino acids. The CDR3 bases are TGTGCCTGGAGTGTCTTCGGGGGTGACACTCCCAGTAGTGAAAAACTGTTTTTT. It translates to CAWSVFGGDTPSSEKLFF.

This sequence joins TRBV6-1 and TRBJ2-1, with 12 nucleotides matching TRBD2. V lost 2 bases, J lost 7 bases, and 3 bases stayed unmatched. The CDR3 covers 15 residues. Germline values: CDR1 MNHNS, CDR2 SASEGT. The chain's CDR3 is CASSERTSGINEQFF. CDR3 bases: TGTGCCAGCAGTGAAAGGACTAGCGGGATAAATGAGCAGTTCTTC.

The CDR3: CASSPGGSKNIQYF. The CDR3 bases are TGTGCCAGCAGCCCAGGGGGCAGCAAAAACATTCAGTACTTC. The chain recombines TRBV7-8 with TRBJ2-4; 8 bases align to TRBD1. J gave up 3 bases and V 5 bases, and 3 bases lay outside the gene matches. Germline-derived CDR1 and CDR2 are SGHVS and FQNEAQ. This CDR3 region has 14 residues.

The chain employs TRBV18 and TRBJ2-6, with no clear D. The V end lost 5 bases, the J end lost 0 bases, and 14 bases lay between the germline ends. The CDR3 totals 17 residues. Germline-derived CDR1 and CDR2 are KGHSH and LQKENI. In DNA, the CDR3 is TGTGCCAGCTCATCCTCGACAAGCAGCTCTGGGGCCAACGTCCTGACTTTC. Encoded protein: CASSSSTSSSGANVLTF.

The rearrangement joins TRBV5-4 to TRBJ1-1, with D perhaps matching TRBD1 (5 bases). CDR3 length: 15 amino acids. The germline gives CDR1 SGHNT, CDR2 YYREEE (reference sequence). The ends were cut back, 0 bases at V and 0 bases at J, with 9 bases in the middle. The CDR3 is CASSLVAGMNTEAFF. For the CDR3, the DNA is TGTGCCAGCAGCTTGGTGGCAGGGATGAACACTGAAGCTTTCTTT.

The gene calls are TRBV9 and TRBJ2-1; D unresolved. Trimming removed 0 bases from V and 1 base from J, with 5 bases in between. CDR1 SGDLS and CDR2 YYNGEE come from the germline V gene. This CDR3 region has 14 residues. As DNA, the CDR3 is TGTGCCAGCAGCGTAGCTACTTCCTACAATGAGCAGTTCTTC. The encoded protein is CASSVATSYNEQFF.